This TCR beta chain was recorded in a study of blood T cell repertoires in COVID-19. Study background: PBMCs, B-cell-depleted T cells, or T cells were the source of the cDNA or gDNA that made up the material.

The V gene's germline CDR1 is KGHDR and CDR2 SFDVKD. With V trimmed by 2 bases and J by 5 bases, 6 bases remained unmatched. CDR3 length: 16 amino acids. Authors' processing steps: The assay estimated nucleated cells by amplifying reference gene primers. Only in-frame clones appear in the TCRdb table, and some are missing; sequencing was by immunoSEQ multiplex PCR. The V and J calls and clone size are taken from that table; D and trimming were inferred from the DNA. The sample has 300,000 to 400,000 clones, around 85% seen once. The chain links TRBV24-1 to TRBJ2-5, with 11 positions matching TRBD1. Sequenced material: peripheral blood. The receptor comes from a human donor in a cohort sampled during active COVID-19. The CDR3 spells CATSDSGQGAPETQYF. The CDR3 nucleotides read TGTGCCACCAGTGATTCTGGACAGGGGGCGCCGGAGACCCAGTACTTC.